The next 23 T cell receptor beta chains were all read from a single sample in a study of PD-1 blockade in classical Hodgkin lymphoma. Method: immunoSEQ multiplex PCR; TCRdb's copy keeps in-frame clones and lacks some. Of about 32,000 clones listed, roughly four fifths are singletons. Every patient experienced relapse after autologous stem cell transplantation, and brentuximab vedotin exposure varied. The starting material was peripheral blood mononuclear cells (PBMCs), obtained at baseline. Receptor source: a human donor with classical Hodgkin lymphoma.

This rearrangement joins TRBV6-4 to TRBJ2-7, with TRBD2 matching over 14 bases. The length of the CDR3 is 16 residues. CDR1 and CDR2 (germline): MRHNA, SNTAGT. V lost 6 bases, J lost 4 bases, and 8 bases stayed unmatched. The CDR3 DNA sequence: TGTGCCAGCAGGACTAGCGGGGGGGGCCGGGGTTACGAGCAGTACTTC. Its translation: CASRTSGGGRGYEQYF.

In nucleotides, the CDR3 is TGTGCCAGCAGCGTAGTAGCGGGGGGTTCAGATACGCAGTATTTT. This sequence encodes CASSVVAGGSDTQYF. This sequence joins TRBV9 and TRBJ2-3; 10 nucleotides line up with TRBD2. The germline gives CDR1 SGDLS, CDR2 YYNGEE. CDR3 length: 15 amino acids. V was clipped by 0 bases and J by 4 bases; unmatched bases: 2.

V is TRBV30 and J is TRBJ1-1; TRBD1 is a possible D gene (6 bases). The germline gives CDR1 GTSNPN, CDR2 SVGIG (reference sequence). CDR3 length: 15 residues. Trimming removed 2 bases at V and 3 bases at J, with 16 bases between. This CDR3 is CAWSPTGNSYTEAFF. For the CDR3, the DNA is TGTGCCTGGAGTCCAACAGGGAACTCGTACACTGAAGCTTTCTTT.

The chain joins TRBV6-6 to TRBJ1-4, with 8 bases identical to TRBD1. The germline gives CDR1 MNHNY, CDR2 SVGAGI (reference sequence). CDR3 size: 14 residues. With 7 bases clipped from V and 8 bases from J, the junction kept 9 bases outside the gene matches. The CDR3 coding sequence is TGTGCCAGCAACACCCAACAGGGGGGAGAAAAACTGTTTTTT. Its translation is CASNTQQGGEKLFF.

The V and J genes are TRBV7-2 and TRBJ1-5, with TRBD1 as a possible D gene (6 bases). The CDR3 is 15 amino acids. Trimming took off 3 bases at V and 5 bases at J, with 14 bases between the two ends. CDR1 and CDR2 (germline): SGHTA, FQGNSA. CDR3 sequence (DNA): TGTGCCAGCAGCTTCTCGGGGGCGTCGGATCAGCCCCAGCATTTT. This translates into CASSFSGASDQPQHF.

This sequence joins TRBV7-3 and TRBJ2-2, with D possibly matching TRBD2 (5 bases). The CDR3 is 16 residues long. Trimming removed 1 base from V and 6 bases from J, with 15 bases in between. The V gene's germline CDR1 is SGHTA and CDR2 FQGTGA. The CDR3, as DNA: TGTGCCAGCAGCTTAAGTGTGGTCGTCGGGGCCGGGGAGCTGTTTTTT. Amino acid sequence: CASSLSVVVGAGELFF.

The table lists this clone with a count of one. V gene TRBV19 combines with J gene TRBJ1-2; tentative D call: TRBD1 (5 bases). CDR1 and CDR2 (germline): LNHDA, SQIVND (reference sequence). The CDR3 covers 15 residues. Trimming stripped 6 bases from V and 8 bases from J, with 22 bases between. The CDR3 is CASSNPEGAGSGYTF. As DNA, the CDR3 is TGTGCCAGTAGCAACCCCGAAGGGGCAGGGAGCGGCTACACCTTC.

V usage is TRBV15 and J usage is TRBJ1-4, with D possibly matching TRBD1 (6 bases). With 2 bases removed from V and 8 bases from J, the gap between germline ends came to 33 bases. Germline CDR1 and CDR2: LNHNV and YYDKDF (reference sequence). CDR3 length equals 21 residues. In DNA form, the CDR3 reads TGTGCCACCAGCAGACCTGTAACTCAGGGGATTGATTATAGCGATTGGGAAAAACTGTTTTTT. This sequence encodes CATSRPVTQGIDYSDWEKLFF.

This chain links TRBV6-5 with TRBJ1-2; D is perhaps TRBD1 (6 bases). Trimming removed 10 bases from V and 2 bases from J, with 20 bases in between. The CDR3 runs 15 residues. The germline CDR1 and CDR2 sequences are MNHEY and SVGAGI. The CDR3 coding sequence is TGTGCCATCAGAGGGGGGTCGGCCCAAAACTATGGCTACACCTTC. Amino acid sequence: CAIRGGSAQNYGYTF.

The CDR3 here is CASSAGLAGASFHEQFF. The DNA for the CDR3 is TGTGCCAGCAGCGCCGGACTAGCGGGGGCTTCTTTTCATGAGCAGTTCTTC. The chain links TRBV9 to TRBJ2-1; 13 bases are a match to TRBD2. Germline V lookup: CDR1 SGDLS, CDR2 YYNGEE. The length of the CDR3 is 17 residues. The V segment lost 3 bases and the J segment 8 bases; nucleotides outside the gene matches: 11. The whole variable domain, filled in from reference TRBV9 and TRBJ2-1, reads DSGVTQTPKHLITATGQRVTLRCSPRSGDLSVYWYQQSLDQGLQFLIQYYNGEERAKGNILERFSAQQFPDLHSELNLSSLELGDSALYFCASSAGLAGASFHEQFFGPGTRLTVL.

The chain employs TRBV5-1 and TRBJ2-3, with 9 nucleotides matching TRBD2. This CDR3 has 16 amino acids. The germline V gene encodes CDR1 SGHRS and CDR2 YFSETQ. With 2 bases clipped from V and 2 bases from J, the junction kept 6 bases outside the gene matches. As DNA, the CDR3 is TGCGCCAGCAGCTTCCCCCTAGCGGGGCACACAGATACGCAGTATTTT. It codes for CASSFPLAGHTDTQYF.

Only one count was recorded for this clone. The chain is built from TRBV5-1 and TRBJ2-7; 8 nucleotides line up with TRBD2. The germline V gene has CDR1 SGHRS and CDR2 YFSETQ. Trimming removed 0 bases from V and 2 bases from J; junction bases left unmatched: 1. CDR3 length equals 14 residues. In DNA, the CDR3 is TGCGCCAGCAGCTTGGACGGGGGGGCCTACGAGCAGTACTTC. This encodes CASSLDGGAYEQYF.

CDR3 nucleotides: TGTGCCAGCAGCCCTAGGACAGGAGGGGGTGAGCAGTTCTTC. It specifies CASSPRTGGGEQFF. The chain uses TRBV9 and TRBJ2-1, with D tentatively TRBD1 (7 bases). CDR3 size: 14 residues. CDR1 and CDR2 (germline): SGDLS, YYNGEE. V was pared by 4 bases and J by 9 bases, with 17 bases between.

The genes are TRBV27 and TRBJ2-5; D is tentatively TRBD1 or TRBD2 (5 bases each). Germline V lookup: CDR1 MNHEY, CDR2 SMNVEV (reference sequence). V lost 4 bases and J lost 1, with 13 bases in between. The CDR3 extends over 15 amino acids. The CDR3 nucleotides are TGTGCCAGCAGTTCCAATCCGGGACCCCAAGAGACCCAGTACTTC. Protein sequence: CASSSNPGPQETQYF.

This clone occurred once. This chain joins TRBV6-1 and TRBJ2-1; possible D gene TRBD1, 6 bases. Germline-derived CDR1 and CDR2 are MNHNS and SASEGT. The CDR3 is 15 amino acids. Trimming cost V 9 bases and J 6 bases, with 21 bases left between them. The CDR3 DNA sequence: TGTGCCAGTCGACCCGGGACACTGTATTCCAATGAGCAGTTCTTC. It specifies CASRPGTLYSNEQFF.

CDR3 sequence reads: CATQGYSNQPQHF. CDR3 coding DNA: TGTGCCACACAGGGGTATAGCAATCAGCCCCAGCATTTT. J is TRBJ1-5 and V is TRBV10-3; the match to TRBD1 covers 7 bases. Germline values: CDR1 ENHRY, CDR2 SYGVKD. Trimming cost V 10 bases and J 0 bases; bases outside gene matches: 3. The CDR3 sequence is 13 residues long.

V gene TRBV28 combines with J gene TRBJ2-7, with 9 bases lining up with TRBD1. Germline V lookup: CDR1 MDHEN, CDR2 SYDVKM. Unmatched junction bases numbered 10, after V lost 4 bases and J lost 3 bases. This CDR3 contains 16 residues. CDR3 residues: CASSYGTGQGLYEQYF. The CDR3 DNA reads as TGTGCCAGCAGTTACGGGACGGGACAGGGTCTCTACGAGCAGTACTTC.

V usage is TRBV5-6 and J usage is TRBJ2-3, with unresolved D. The CDR3 is made up of 12 amino acids. Germline V gene data show CDR1 as SGHDT and CDR2 as YYEEEE. The V gene lost 5 bases and the J gene lost 3 bases, with 7 bases spanning the gap. The CDR3 protein is CASSLQTDTQYF. The CDR3, as DNA: TGTGCCAGCAGTTTACAAACAGATACGCAGTATTTT.

This chain links TRBV7-7 with TRBJ2-5; D may be TRBD1 (5 bases). The CDR3 has 14 residues. Germline-derived CDR1 and CDR2 are SSHAT and FNYEAQ (reference sequence). V was trimmed by 2 bases and J by 5 bases, leaving 12 bases between them. In nucleotides, the CDR3 is TGTGCCAGCAGCTTAAACGTGGCAGGGGAGACCCAGTACTTC. This gives the protein CASSLNVAGETQYF.

The rearrangement links TRBV19 to TRBJ1-1; D ambiguous. The V gene lost 5 bases and the J gene lost 1 base, with 5 bases spanning the gap. This CDR3 has 12 residues. Germline V gene data show CDR1 as LNHDA and CDR2 as SQIVND (reference sequence). CDR3 protein: CASSLENTEAFF. The CDR3 region has the DNA TGTGCCAGTAGTTTGGAGAACACTGAAGCTTTCTTT.

V and J are TRBV7-2 and TRBJ2-2; a possible D gene is TRBD1 (6 bases). This CDR3 region has 15 residues. V was trimmed by 5 bases and J by 1 base, leaving 11 bases between them. Germline CDR1 is SGHTA and CDR2 is FQGNSA. CDR3 region: CASSTQDRNTGELFF. CDR3 sequence (DNA): TGTGCCAGCAGCACCCAGGACAGGAACACCGGGGAGCTGTTTTTT. Looking up the rest from reference TRBV7-2 and TRBJ2-2 gives the full variable domain: GAGVSQSPSNKVTEKGKDVELRCDPISGHTALYWYRQSLGQGLEFLIYFQGNSAPDKSGLPSDRFSAERTGGSVSTLTIQRTQQEDSAVYLCASSTQDRNTGELFFGEGSRLTVL.

The chain couples TRBV7-9 to TRBJ2-2; D remains unclear. V was trimmed by 2 bases and J by 0 bases, leaving 13 bases between them. This CDR3 contains 17 residues. Looked up from germline, CDR1 is SEHNR and CDR2 is FQNEAQ (reference sequence). The CDR3: CASSLTTQTSNTGELFF. DNA of the CDR3: TGTGCCAGCAGCTTAACAACCCAGACTTCGAACACCGGGGAGCTGTTTTTT.

The rearrangement links TRBV9 to TRBJ1-3; D is perhaps TRBD1 (5 bases). CDR1 is SGDLS and CDR2 is YYNGEE in the germline V gene. The V gene lost 0 bases and the J gene lost 2 bases, with 12 bases spanning the gap. This CDR3 has 16 amino acids. In DNA, the CDR3 is TGTGCCAGCAGCGTAGCGCCTCTAGGGGCTGGAAACACCATATATTTT. Translation: CASSVAPLGAGNTIYF.